Each of the 15 T cell receptor beta chains below was sequenced from the same sample in a study of T cell changes during pregnancy in multiple sclerosis. Sequencing was performed with immunoSEQ multiplex PCR; in TCRdb, only in-frame clones are kept and a portion is missing. The table has about 64,000 clones, 96% seen once. This sample comprised CD8+ T cells from peripheral blood mononuclear cells, obtained after pregnancy. These receptors all come from a female donor with multiple sclerosis, enrolled in a pregnancy study.

The chain is built from TRBV7-9 and TRBJ2-7; D is uncertain. Per germline, CDR1 SEHNR and CDR2 FQNEAQ (reference sequence). CDR3 length: 13 residues. Trimming removed 10 bases from V and 1 base from J, with 14 bases in between. The CDR3 DNA reads as TGTGCCACCACCCCGGCAGGATCCTACGAGCAGTACTTC. Its translation: CATTPAGSYEQYF.

This chain joins TRBV7-2 and TRBJ2-1; D is ambiguous. CDR3 length equals 16 residues. The V gene lost 1 base and the J gene lost 4 bases, with 14 bases spanning the gap. Germline V lookup: CDR1 SGHTA, CDR2 FQGNSA. This chain's CDR3 is CASSLGLTLSYNEQFF. CDR3 coding DNA: TGTGCCAGCAGCTTAGGGTTGACTCTCTCGTACAATGAGCAGTTCTTC. The full variable domain, with the rest looked up from reference TRBV7-2 and TRBJ2-1, is GAGVSQSPSNKVTEKGKDVELRCDPISGHTALYWYRQSLGQGLEFLIYFQGNSAPDKSGLPSDRFSAERTGGSVSTLTIQRTQQEDSAVYLCASSLGLTLSYNEQFFGPGTRLTVL.

For the CDR3, the DNA is TGTGCCAGCAGCTTCGGGGGAGTCATGGATGAGCAGTTCTTC. It is translated as CASSFGGVMDEQFF. The V and J genes are TRBV7-9 and TRBJ2-1; the D gene is possibly TRBD2 (6 bases). The CDR3 totals 14 residues. The germline V gene has CDR1 SEHNR and CDR2 FQNEAQ (reference sequence). Trimming stripped 3 bases from V and 8 bases from J, with 14 bases between.

The chain employs TRBV19 and TRBJ1-2; 8 bases are a match to TRBD1. Germline assignment: CDR1 LNHDA and CDR2 SQIVND (reference sequence). The CDR3 has 12 amino acids. The V segment lost 5 bases and the J segment 9 bases; nucleotides outside the gene matches: 5. The CDR3 loop reads CASSWTGYSYTF. The DNA of the CDR3 is TGTGCCAGTAGTTGGACAGGGTATAGCTACACCTTC.

This clone was found a few times. This chain links TRBV4-2 with TRBJ1-1; D might be TRBD1 (5 bases). Germline assignment: CDR1 LGHNA and CDR2 YNFKEQ. The CDR3 is 14 residues long. Trimming took 4 bases from V and 6 from J, leaving 15 bases between them. CDR3 coding DNA: TGTGCCAGCAGCCTGCCCAGCATGACAGCTGAAGCTTTCTTT. It specifies CASSLPSMTAEAFF.

The V gene is TRBV28, the J gene TRBJ1-2, with 8 positions matching TRBD1. The V and J ends lost 6 bases and 3 bases, in that order; junction bases with no gene match: 6. The CDR3 has 14 residues. Germline CDR1 MDHEN, CDR2 SYDVKM. For the CDR3, the DNA is TGTGCCAGCAGCGTTTCGACAGGGGACTATGGCTACACCTTC. Translating gives CASSVSTGDYGYTF.

The chain uses TRBV7-2 and TRBJ2-5; D not resolved. In germline, CDR1 is SGHTA, CDR2 FQGNSA. The CDR3 sequence is 15 residues long. Trimming removed 4 bases from V and 0 bases from J, with 12 bases in between. CDR3 in amino acids: CASSWAVGYQETQYF. The CDR3 DNA follows: TGTGCCAGCAGCTGGGCAGTTGGGTACCAAGAGACCCAGTACTTC.

This chain connects TRBV11-2 to TRBJ2-5, with TRBD2 matching 11 bases. The CDR3 loop spans 16 amino acids. With 3 bases clipped from V and 3 bases from J, the junction kept 6 bases outside the gene matches. Germline CDR1 reads SGHAT; CDR2 reads FQNNGV. The CDR3 region has the DNA TGTGCCAGCAGCTTCGTAGCGGGAGGGGGGGAAGAGACCCAGTACTTC. This encodes CASSFVAGGGEETQYF.

The V call is TRBV5-4, the J call TRBJ1-2, with 11 bases identical to TRBD1. Per the germline V gene, CDR1 is SGHNT and CDR2 is YYREEE (reference sequence). J lost 7 bases, V lost 4 bases, and 6 bases had no gene match. The CDR3 has 14 amino acids. The CDR3: CASSQDRGQGGYTF. CDR3 bases: TGTGCCAGCAGCCAGGACAGGGGGCAGGGTGGCTACACCTTC.

The V call is TRBV10-3, the J call TRBJ2-7, with 8 bases identical to TRBD2. Germline assignment: CDR1 ENHRY and CDR2 SYGVKD. The ends lost 3 bases at V and 2 bases at J; junction bases unmatched: 9. CDR3 length: 16 amino acids. The CDR3 loop reads CAISEGLAGPAYEQYF. The DNA of the CDR3 is TGTGCCATCAGTGAAGGTTTAGCGGGACCAGCCTACGAGCAGTACTTC.

The chain recombines TRBV11-3 with TRBJ1-1; D is possibly TRBD1 (5 bases). CDR3 length equals 18 residues. V was pared by 1 base and J by 5 bases, with 23 bases between. The germline gives CDR1 SGHNT, CDR2 YENEEA. CDR3 bases: TGTGCCAGCAGCTTAGGGGAGCGGGGGGAAACCCTCGGGACTGAAGCTTTCTTT. It encodes CASSLGERGETLGTEAFF.

This clone was counted only a few times. V gene TRBV7-3 combines with J gene TRBJ2-2, with 11 bases lining up with TRBD2. Trimming cost V 0 bases and J 5 bases; bases outside gene matches: 8. The CDR3 totals 18 residues. The germline gives CDR1 SGHTA, CDR2 FQGTGA. The CDR3 region is CASSLTLAGATITGELFF. The CDR3 DNA follows: TGTGCCAGCAGCTTAACACTAGCGGGAGCGACTATAACCGGGGAGCTGTTTTTT.

The chain carries TRBV30 and TRBJ2-1, with 8 bases that match TRBD1. V was clipped by 2 bases and J by 3 bases; unmatched bases: 9. The CDR3 runs 16 residues. Germline V gives CDR1 GTSNPN, CDR2 SVGIG (reference sequence). This CDR3 is CAWSTPDRGVYNEQFF. CDR3 in DNA: TGTGCCTGGAGTACTCCCGACAGGGGAGTCTACAATGAGCAGTTCTTC. Based on the CDR3 plus reference TRBV30 and TRBJ2-1, the full variable domain is SQTIHQWPATLVQPVGSPLSLECTVEGTSNPNLYWYRQAAGRGLQLLFYSVGIGQISSEVPQNLSASRPQDRQFILSSKKLLLSDSGFYLCAWSTPDRGVYNEQFFGPGTRLTVL.

The rearrangement uses TRBV27 and TRBJ1-1; the D gene is possibly TRBD1 (6 bases). Trimming removed 4 bases from V and 11 bases from J, with 17 bases in between. CDR3 length: 13 amino acids. The germline V gene encodes CDR1 MNHEY and CDR2 SMNVEV (reference sequence). The CDR3 spells CASSSRRGGAAFF. CDR3 nucleotide sequence: TGTGCCAGCAGTTCACGGCGGGGGGGGGCTGCTTTCTTT.

This chain links TRBV11-2 with TRBJ1-2, with 8 bases lining up with TRBD1. The germline V gene encodes CDR1 SGHAT and CDR2 FQNNGV. Germline trimming cut 5 bases from V and 8 bases from J; bases unmatched to any gene: 22. The CDR3 has 18 residues. The CDR3 DNA is TGTGCCAGCAGCGCTCCCGGACAGGGTGGTTCACGGAGAATCGGCTACACCTTC. Protein: CASSAPGQGGSRRIGYTF. The variable domain in full, completed from reference TRBV11-2 and TRBJ1-2, reads EAGVAQSPRYKIIEKRQSVAFWCNPISGHATLYWYQQILGQGPKLLIQFQNNGVVDDSQLPKDRFSAERLKGVDSTLKIQPAKLEDSAVYLCASSAPGQGGSRRIGYTFGSGTRLTVV.